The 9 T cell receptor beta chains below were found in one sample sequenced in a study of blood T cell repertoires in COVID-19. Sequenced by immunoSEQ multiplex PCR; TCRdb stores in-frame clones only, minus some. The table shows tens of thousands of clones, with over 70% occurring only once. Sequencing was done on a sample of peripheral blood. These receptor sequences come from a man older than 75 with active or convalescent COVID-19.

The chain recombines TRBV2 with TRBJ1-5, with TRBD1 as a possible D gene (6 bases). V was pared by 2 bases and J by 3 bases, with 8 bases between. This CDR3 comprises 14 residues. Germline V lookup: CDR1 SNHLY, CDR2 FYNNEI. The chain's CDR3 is CASSERTANQPQHF. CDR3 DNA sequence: TGTGCCAGCAGTGAAAGGACAGCCAATCAGCCCCAGCATTTT. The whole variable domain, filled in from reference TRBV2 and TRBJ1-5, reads EPEVTQTPSHQVTQMGQEVILRCVPISNHLYFYWYRQILGQKVEFLVSFYNNEISEKSEIFDDQFSVERPDGSNFTLKIRSTKLEDSAMYFCASSERTANQPQHFGDGTRLSIL.

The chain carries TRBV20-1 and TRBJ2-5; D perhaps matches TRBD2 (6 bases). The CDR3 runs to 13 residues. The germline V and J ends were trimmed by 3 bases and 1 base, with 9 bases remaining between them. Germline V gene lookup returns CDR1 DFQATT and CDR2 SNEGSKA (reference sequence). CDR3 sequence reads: CSASIAVQETQYF. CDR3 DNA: TGCAGTGCTAGTATAGCGGTCCAAGAGACCCAGTACTTC.

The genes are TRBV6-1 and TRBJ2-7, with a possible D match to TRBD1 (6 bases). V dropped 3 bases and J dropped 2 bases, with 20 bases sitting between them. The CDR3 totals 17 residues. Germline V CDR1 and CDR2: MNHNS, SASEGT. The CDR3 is CASSEPGSAGDAYEQYF. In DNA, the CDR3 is TGTGCCAGCAGTGAGCCGGGGTCTGCAGGGGACGCCTACGAGCAGTACTTC.

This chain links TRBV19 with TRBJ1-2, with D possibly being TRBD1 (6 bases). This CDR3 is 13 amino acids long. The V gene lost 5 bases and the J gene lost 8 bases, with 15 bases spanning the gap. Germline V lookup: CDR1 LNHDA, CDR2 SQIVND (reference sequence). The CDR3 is CASSSGDLRGYTF. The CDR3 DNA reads TGTGCCAGTAGTTCAGGGGACCTTCGGGGCTACACCTTC.

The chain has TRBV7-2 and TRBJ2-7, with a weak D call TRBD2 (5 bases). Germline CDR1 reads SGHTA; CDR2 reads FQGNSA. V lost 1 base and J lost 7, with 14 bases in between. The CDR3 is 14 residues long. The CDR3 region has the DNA TGTGCCAGCAGCTTAGGGTTCGGGATGGGTGAGCAGTACTTC. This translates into CASSLGFGMGEQYF.

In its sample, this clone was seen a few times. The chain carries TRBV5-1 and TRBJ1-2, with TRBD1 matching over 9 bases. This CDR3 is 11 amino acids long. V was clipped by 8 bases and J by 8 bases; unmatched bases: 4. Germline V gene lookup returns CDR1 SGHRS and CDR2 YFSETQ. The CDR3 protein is CARGQGVGYTF. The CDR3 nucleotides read TGCGCCAGGGGACAGGGAGTAGGCTACACCTTC.

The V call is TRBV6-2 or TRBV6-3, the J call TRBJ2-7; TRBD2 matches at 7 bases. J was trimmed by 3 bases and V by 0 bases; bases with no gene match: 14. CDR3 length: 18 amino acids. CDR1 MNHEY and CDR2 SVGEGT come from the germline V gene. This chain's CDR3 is CASSYSFPRPASGYEQYF. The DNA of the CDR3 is TGTGCCAGCAGTTACTCGTTTCCCCGCCCGGCTAGCGGCTACGAGCAGTACTTC.

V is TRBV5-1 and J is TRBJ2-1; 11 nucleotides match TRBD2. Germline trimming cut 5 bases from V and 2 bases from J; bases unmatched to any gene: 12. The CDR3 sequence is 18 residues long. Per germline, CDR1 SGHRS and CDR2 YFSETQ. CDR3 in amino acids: CASRVGVTSGRTYNEQFF. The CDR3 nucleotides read TGCGCCAGCAGGGTCGGAGTAACTAGCGGGAGAACCTACAATGAGCAGTTCTTC.

The DNA for the CDR3 is TGTGCCAGCAGCCAAGCGACTAGCGGATACACAGATACGCAGTATTTT. Translating it yields CASSQATSGYTDTQYF. The V gene is TRBV3-1 (or the pseudogene TRBV3-2), the J gene TRBJ2-3, with 9 bases aligning to TRBD2. CDR3 length: 16 residues. Unmatched junction bases numbered 4, after V lost 1 base and J lost 2 bases. The germline gives CDR1 LGHDT, CDR2 YNNKEL (reference sequence).